One sample yielded the 6 T cell receptor beta chains listed below, sequenced in a study of T cells in Graves' hyperthyroidism and ophthalmopathy. Amplified TCR beta CDR3 regions derived from RNA transcripts. The HTBI set primed first-round TCR CDR3 RT-PCR. TCRdb recomputed calls from the multiplex PCR reads with MiXCR, one row per CDR3 protein. The table has approximately 590,000 distinct CDR3 sequences, more than 45% seen once. Input material: peripheral blood or thyroid tissue (not recorded which). These receptors all stem from a woman aged 18-29 years with Graves' hyperthyroidism.

Only a few counts were recorded for this clonotype. The chain couples TRBV19 to TRBJ1-2; no firm D call. The CDR3 length is 14 residues. Germline CDR1 is LNHDA and CDR2 is SQIVND (reference sequence). Between the trimmed V and J ends, which lost 2 bases and 4 bases, there was a span of 11 bases. This chain's CDR3 is CASSIFSEIYGYTF. The CDR3 nucleotides read TGTGCCAGTAGTATATTCTCGGAGATCTATGGCTACACCTTC.

The chain links TRBV15 to TRBJ2-4, with unresolved D. Per the germline V gene, CDR1 is LNHNV and CDR2 is YYDKDF (reference sequence). With 0 bases removed from V and 8 bases from J, the gap between germline ends came to 11 bases. This CDR3 comprises 14 residues. Here the CDR3 reads CATSRDNSGDIQYF. In DNA, the CDR3 is TGTGCCACCAGCAGAGATAACAGTGGGGACATTCAGTACTTC.

The rearrangement links TRBV7-2 to TRBJ2-5; 8 nucleotides line up with TRBD1. V shed 6 bases, J shed 5 bases, and the junction held 11 bases outside the gene matches. Germline assignment: CDR1 SGHTA and CDR2 FQGNSA. This CDR3 is built from 15 residues. This chain's CDR3 is CASSYLPDRAETQYF. The CDR3 DNA reads TGTGCCAGCAGTTACCTTCCGGACAGGGCCGAGACCCAGTACTTC.

Ten or more counts support this clonotype. The V and J genes are TRBV2 and TRBJ2-7; 10 bases agree with TRBD2. The CDR3 spans 14 residues. CDR1 and CDR2 (germline): SNHLY, FYNNEI. V was pared by 1 base and J by 4 bases, with 1 base of the junction left unmatched. CDR3 protein: CASSEGTSGYEQYF. CDR3 DNA: TGTGCCAGCAGTGAAGGGACTAGCGGTTACGAGCAGTACTTC.

This clonotype was seen only once. The junction and the germline gene differ at one end; a read error may be behind it. The chain recombines TRBV10-2 with TRBJ1-2, with TRBD1 matching over 8 bases. Per germline, CDR1 WSHSY and CDR2 SAAADI. The CDR3 has 11 amino acids. As DNA, the CDR3 is TGTGCACCGACAGGGGAAGGTGGCTACACCTTC. This gives the protein CAPTGEGGYTF.

In its sample, this clonotype was seen many times. The rearrangement joins TRBV2 to TRBJ2-7; 11 bases agree with TRBD2. The ends lost 5 bases at V and 1 base at J; junction bases unmatched: 4. This CDR3 has 15 residues. CDR1 and CDR2 from the germline V gene are SNHLY and FYNNEI. CDR3 in amino acids: CASSPGLAVSYEQYF. CDR3 bases: TGTGCCAGCAGTCCGGGACTAGCGGTTTCCTACGAGCAGTACTTC.